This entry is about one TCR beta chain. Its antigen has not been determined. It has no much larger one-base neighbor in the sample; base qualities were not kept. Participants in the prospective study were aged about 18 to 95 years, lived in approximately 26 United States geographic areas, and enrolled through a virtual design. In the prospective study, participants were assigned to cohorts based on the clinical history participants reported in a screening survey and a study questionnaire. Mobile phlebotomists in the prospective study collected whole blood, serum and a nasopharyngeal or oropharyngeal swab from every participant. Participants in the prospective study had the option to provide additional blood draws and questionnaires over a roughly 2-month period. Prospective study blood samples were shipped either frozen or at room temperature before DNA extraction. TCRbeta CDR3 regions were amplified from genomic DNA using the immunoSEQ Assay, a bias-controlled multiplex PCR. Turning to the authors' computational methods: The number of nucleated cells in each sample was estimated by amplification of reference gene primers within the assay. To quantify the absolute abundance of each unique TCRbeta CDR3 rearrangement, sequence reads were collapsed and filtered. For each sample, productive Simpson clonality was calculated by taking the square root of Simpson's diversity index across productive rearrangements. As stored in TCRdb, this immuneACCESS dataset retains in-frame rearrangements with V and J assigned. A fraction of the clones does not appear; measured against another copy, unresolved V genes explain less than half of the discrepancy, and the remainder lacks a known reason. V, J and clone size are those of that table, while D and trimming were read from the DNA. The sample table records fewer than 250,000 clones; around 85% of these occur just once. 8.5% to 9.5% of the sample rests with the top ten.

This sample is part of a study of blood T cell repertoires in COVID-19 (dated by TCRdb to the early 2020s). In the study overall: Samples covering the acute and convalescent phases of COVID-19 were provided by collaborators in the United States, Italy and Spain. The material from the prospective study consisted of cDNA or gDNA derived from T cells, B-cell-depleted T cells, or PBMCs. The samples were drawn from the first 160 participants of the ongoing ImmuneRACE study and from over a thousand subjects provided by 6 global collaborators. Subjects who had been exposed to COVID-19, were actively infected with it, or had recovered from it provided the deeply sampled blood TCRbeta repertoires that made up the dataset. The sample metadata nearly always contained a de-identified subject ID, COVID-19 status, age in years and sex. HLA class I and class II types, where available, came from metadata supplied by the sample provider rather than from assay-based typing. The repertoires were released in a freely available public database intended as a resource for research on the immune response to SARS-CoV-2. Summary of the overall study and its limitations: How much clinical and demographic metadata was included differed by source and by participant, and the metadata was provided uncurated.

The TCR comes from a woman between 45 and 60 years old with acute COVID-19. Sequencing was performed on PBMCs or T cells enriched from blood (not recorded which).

The CDR3 region has the sequence CASSLTQGVGTDTQYF. The sequenced DNA is TGTGCCAGCAGCTTAACACAGGGTGTTGGGACAGATACGCAGTATTTT. The sequence links TRBV7-3 to TRBJ2-3, with TRBD1 tentatively as D gene (6 bases match). The V end loses 0 bases and the J end loses 3 bases, and a stretch of 13 bases separates them. Including the terminal cysteine and phenylalanine, the CDR3 comprises 16 residues. Left in the record is the CDR3 DNA by itself, 48 bases read in frame from the first base. CDR1 and CDR2 were assigned from the germline V gene as SGHTA and FQGTGA. Full variable domain (CDR3 extended with the reference TRBV7-3 and TRBJ2-3 proteins): GAGVSQTPSNKVTEKGKYVELRCDPISGHTALYWYRQSLGQGPEFLIYFQGTGAADDSGLPNDRFFAVRPEGSVSTLKIQRTERGDSAVYLCASSLTQGVGTDTQYFGPGTRLTVL.